The 12 T cell receptor beta chains listed next were all sequenced from one sample in a study of T cells in Graves' hyperthyroidism and ophthalmopathy. The TCR beta CDR3 regions underwent amplification using RNA transcripts as the source. First-round RT-PCR of the TCR CDR3 relied on the HTBI primer set. In TCRdb, the multiplex PCR reads were re-called with MiXCR into one record per CDR3 protein. The data hold about 380,000 distinct CDR3 sequences, with about 15% observed a single time. What was sequenced was blood. These receptors were collected from a woman aged 60-70 years with Graves' hyperthyroidism.

This clonotype has a count of ten or more. This chain links TRBV20-1 with TRBJ2-1; 9 bases are a match to TRBD2. The CDR3 is made up of 14 amino acids. V lost 3 bases to trimming and J lost 7 bases; unmatched junction nucleotides: 7. Per the germline V gene, CDR1 is DFQATT and CDR2 is SNEGSKA (reference sequence). The CDR3 DNA is TGCAGTGCTAGGGATTGGCTAGCGGGGAATGAGCAGTTCTTC. It is translated as CSARDWLAGNEQFF.

The sample holds a few counts of this clonotype. This chain joins TRBV19 and TRBJ2-2; the match to TRBD2 covers 7 bases. Trimming cost V 0 bases and J 2 bases; bases outside gene matches: 6. Germline CDR1 is LNHDA and CDR2 is SQIVND (reference sequence). The CDR3 covers 17 residues. CDR3 sequence: CASSIDGGLLNTGELFF. The CDR3 DNA reads TGTGCCAGTAGTATAGATGGGGGACTACTTAACACCGGGGAGCTGTTTTTT.

The table lists this clonotype with a few counts. This chain uses TRBV15 with TRBJ2-1; 8 bases fit TRBD2. The V segment lost 5 bases and the J segment 7 bases; nucleotides outside the gene matches: 13. The V gene's germline CDR1 is LNHNV and CDR2 YYDKDF (reference sequence). This CDR3 comprises 16 residues. CDR3 coding DNA: TGTGCCACCAGCGTAACCCCGGGAGGGCCGGGGAATGAGCAGTTCTTC. Amino acid sequence: CATSVTPGGPGNEQFF.

This clonotype was seen only a few times. The V call is TRBV24-1, the J call TRBJ1-5; D remains unclear. Germline V lookup: CDR1 KGHDR, CDR2 SFDVKD. V shed 3 bases and J shed 6 bases, with 5 bases lying between them. This CDR3 comprises 12 residues. DNA of the CDR3: TGTGCCACCAGTGATAGTTCTCAGCCCCAGCATTTT. It specifies CATSDSSQPQHF.

Turning to this clonotype: A read error may be the cause here, since a much bigger clone is one base away. V and J are TRBV20-1 and TRBJ1-1; possible D gene TRBD1, 5 bases. Germline assignment: CDR1 DFQATT and CDR2 SNEGSKA (reference sequence). The V end lost 4 bases, the J end lost 0 bases, and 24 bases lay between the germline ends. The CDR3 loop spans 18 amino acids. CDR3 sequence: CSAKGLGQGIMLNTEAFF. CDR3 nucleotide sequence: TGCAGTGCTAAGGGTCTAGGACAAGGCATAATGTTGAACACTGAAGCTTTCTTT.

As to this clonotype: A much larger clone lies a single base off, so this may be a read error. The CDR3 sequence is CASRAYDEQFF. In DNA form, the CDR3 reads TGTGCCAGCAGAGCATACGATGAGCAGTTCTTC. V is TRBV2 and J is TRBJ2-1, with unresolved D. CDR3 length: 11 residues. Germline V gives CDR1 SNHLY, CDR2 FYNNEI. Trimming removed 6 bases at V and 8 bases at J, with 8 bases between. Full variable domain (missing parts from reference TRBV2 and TRBJ2-1): EPEVTQTPSHQVTQMGQEVILRCVPISNHLYFYWYRQILGQKVEFLVSFYNNEISEKSEIFDDQFSVERPDGSNFTLKIRSTKLEDSAMYFCASRAYDEQFFGPGTRLTVL.

This clonotype was found many times. V and J are TRBV12-3 or TRBV12-4 and TRBJ2-5, with unresolved D. The CDR3 is 13 residues long. Trimming took off 4 bases at V and 5 bases at J, with 11 bases between the two ends. The CDR3: CASSYASHETQYF. In DNA form, the CDR3 reads TGTGCCAGCAGTTACGCCTCCCATGAGACCCAGTACTTC.

The rearrangement joins TRBV7-3 to TRBJ2-7; the match to TRBD2 covers 12 bases. With V trimmed by 5 bases and J by 7 bases, 6 bases remained unmatched. Germline V CDR1 and CDR2: SGHTA, FQGTGA. The CDR3 spans 14 residues. DNA for the CDR3: TGTGCCAGCAGCCTAGCGGGAGGGCCGGTTGAGCAGTACTTC. Translation: CASSLAGGPVEQYF. The whole variable domain, remainder taken from reference TRBV7-3 and TRBJ2-7, is GAGVSQTPSNKVTEKGKYVELRCDPISGHTALYWYRQSLGQGPEFLIYFQGTGAADDSGLPNDRFFAVRPEGSVSTLKIQRTERGDSAVYLCASSLAGGPVEQYFGPGTRLTVT.

The chain joins TRBV5-1 to TRBJ2-7; D may correspond to TRBD1 or TRBD2 (6 bases each). Trimming shortened V by 7 bases and J by 8 bases, and 13 bases separated the two germline ends. Germline V gives CDR1 SGHRS, CDR2 YFSETQ. The CDR3 covers 11 residues. CDR3 coding DNA: TGCGCCAGCTTCCTCGGGGGCCAGCAGTACTTC. It encodes CASFLGGQQYF.

This clonotype was seen many times. This CDR3 reads CASSLIFQRSTDTQYF. The CDR3, as DNA: TGTGCCAGCAGCTTAATTTTCCAGCGGAGCACAGATACGCAGTATTTT. This rearrangement joins TRBV7-3 to TRBJ2-3, with D perhaps TRBD2 (5 bases). The CDR3 has 16 residues. CDR1 is SGHTA and CDR2 is FQGTGA in the germline V gene. Trimming removed 1 base at V and 0 bases at J, with 11 bases between.

This clonotype was picked up many times. The chain links TRBV6-1 to TRBJ1-2, with TRBD1 matching over 8 bases. Germline V gene data show CDR1 as MNHNS and CDR2 as SASEGT. The CDR3 extends over 16 amino acids. Trimming took 6 bases from V and 3 from J; bases not matched to a gene: 12. The DNA of the CDR3 is TGTGCCAGCAGGCCGAATTCCGGACAGGGCCACTATGGCTACACCTTC. It yields the protein CASRPNSGQGHYGYTF.

This clonotype came up a few times. This chain connects TRBV3-1 to TRBJ2-4; D uncertain. Germline assignment: CDR1 LGHDT and CDR2 YNNKEL (reference sequence). V lost 1 base, J lost 15 bases, and 10 bases lay in between. This CDR3 contains 11 residues. The CDR3: CASSQGPDGYF. DNA for the CDR3: TGTGCCAGCAGCCAAGGGCCCGACGGGTACTTC.